The 18 T cell receptor beta chains presented below share a single source sample, sequenced in a study of breast tumors, draining lymph nodes, adjacent tissues. TCRdb re-called the multiplex PCR reads through MiXCR, storing one row per CDR3 protein. The data hold some 120,000 distinct CDR3 sequences, with 20% observed a single time. The lymph nodes were axillary draining lymph nodes from breast cancer patients. Specimen: axillary lymph node tissue. The receptor set was obtained from a female donor with breast cancer. Some clones in this sample may be carry-over from other donors' samples.

This clonotype was seen ten or more times. CDR3 nucleotides: TGTGCCAGCAGTTTAGGGCCGGGACAGGGGATAGGTAATTCACCCCTCCACTTT. It encodes CASSLGPGQGIGNSPLHF. The J gene is TRBJ1-6, the V gene TRBV12-3 or TRBV12-4; 10 positions agree with TRBD1. The CDR3 consists of 18 residues. Trimming removed 1 base from V and 6 bases from J; junction bases left unmatched: 9.

This clonotype has at least ten counts. V gene TRBV7-2 combines with J gene TRBJ2-7, with 7 positions matching TRBD1. The CDR3 is 15 residues long. V was pared by 2 bases and J by 6 bases, with 10 bases of the junction left unmatched. CDR1 and CDR2 from the germline V gene are SGHTA and FQGNSA. Written as DNA, the CDR3 is TGTGCCAGCAGCTTAAGACAGGGCGCTGATAGCGAGCAGTACTTC. This translates into CASSLRQGADSEQYF.

This clonotype was seen repeatedly, ten times or more. J is TRBJ2-1 and V is TRBV4-1; no clear D. With 3 bases removed from V and 0 bases from J, the gap between germline ends came to 12 bases. The CDR3 has 16 residues. Germline CDR1 MGHRA, CDR2 YSYEKL. The CDR3 is CASSQVDIISYNEQFF. The DNA of the CDR3 is TGCGCCAGCAGCCAGGTCGACATTATCTCCTACAATGAGCAGTTCTTC.

At least ten counts were recorded for this clonotype. This sequence joins TRBV14 and TRBJ2-7; D gene ambiguous. The CDR3 sequence is 18 residues long. Trimming took off 0 bases at V and 6 bases at J, with 24 bases between the two ends. CDR1 is SGHDN, CDR2 FVKESK, per germline. CDR3 sequence: CASSQDHFSPNAVLEQYF. Here the CDR3 DNA reads TGTGCCAGCAGCCAAGATCACTTCTCCCCCAACGCTGTCCTCGAGCAGTACTTC.

This clonotype was counted at least ten times. This chain uses TRBV5-5 with TRBJ2-3; D gene uncertain. The CDR3 has 13 amino acids. Germline V CDR1 and CDR2: SGHKS, YYEKEE (reference sequence). Trimming took 2 bases from V and 4 from J, leaving 8 bases between them. DNA for the CDR3: TGTGCCAGCAGCTTACAAGACGCAGATACGCAGTATTTT. It codes for CASSLQDADTQYF.

This clonotype showed up just a few times. V and J are TRBV28 and TRBJ2-7; 12 positions match TRBD2. The CDR3 consists of 19 residues. Germline V gene data show CDR1 as MDHEN and CDR2 as SYDVKM. J gave up 0 bases and V 9 bases, and 18 bases lay outside the gene matches. This CDR3 reads CASLPWTSGKRGGSYEQYF. In DNA form, the CDR3 reads TGTGCCAGTCTACCATGGACTAGCGGGAAGAGGGGGGGCTCCTACGAGCAGTACTTC.

This clonotype was seen repeatedly, ten times or more. This rearrangement joins TRBV5-4 to TRBJ2-1; D possibly matches TRBD1 or TRBD2 (6 bases each). CDR1 is SGHNT and CDR2 is YYREEE in the germline V gene (reference sequence). CDR3 length equals 15 residues. V gave up 3 bases and J gave up 2 bases, with 12 bases separating them. This CDR3 is CASSSGGGTYNEQFF. CDR3 nucleotide sequence: TGTGCCAGCAGCTCTGGAGGGGGAACCTACAATGAGCAGTTCTTC.

Worth noting for this clonotype: A much larger clone sits a single nucleotide away, making a read error possible. The rearrangement links TRBV10-3 to TRBJ1-5; D remains ambiguous. The CDR3 consists of 14 residues. Germline V lookup: CDR1 ENHRY, CDR2 SYGVKD. CDR3 nucleotides: TGTGTCATCAGTGAGATTGGCAATTCTCAGCCCCAGCATTTT. As protein: CVISEIGNSQPQHF.

The sample holds many counts of this clonotype. The rearrangement joins TRBV30 to TRBJ2-7; no clear D. V was pared by 1 base and J by 0 bases, with 7 bases between. This CDR3 has 13 amino acids. CDR1 is GTSNPN, CDR2 SVGIG, per germline (reference sequence). The CDR3 loop is CAWSEAISYEQYF. The CDR3 DNA is TGTGCCTGGAGTGAAGCGATCTCCTACGAGCAGTACTTC. The variable domain in full, completed from reference TRBV30 and TRBJ2-7, reads SQTIHQWPATLVQPVGSPLSLECTVEGTSNPNLYWYRQAAGRGLQLLFYSVGIGQISSEVPQNLSASRPQDRQFILSSKKLLLSDSGFYLCAWSEAISYEQYFGPGTRLTVT.

This rearrangement joins TRBV6-1 to TRBJ1-1; a weak D match, TRBD1 (6 bases). The CDR3 totals 12 residues. The germline CDR1 and CDR2 sequences are MNHNS and SASEGT. The germline V and J ends were trimmed by 4 bases and 10 bases, with 13 bases remaining between them. The CDR3 sequence: CASSAGGHGAFF. CDR3 coding DNA: TGTGCCAGCAGTGCCGGGGGGCATGGAGCTTTCTTT.

The table lists this clonotype with many counts. The gene calls are TRBV5-1 and TRBJ2-1; the D is unclear. V lost 0 bases and J 6 bases, leaving 4 bases between the germline ends. This CDR3 is 12 amino acids long. In germline, CDR1 is SGHRS, CDR2 YFSETQ. The CDR3 region is CASSLEGNEQFF. CDR3 nucleotide sequence: TGCGCCAGCAGCTTGGAAGGCAATGAGCAGTTCTTC.

Only a few counts were recorded for this clonotype. This may arise from a read error, as a much more abundant clone is one base away. V usage is TRBV10-2 and J usage is TRBJ2-3; D is undetermined. Germline CDR1 reads WSHSY; CDR2 reads SAAADI. The CDR3 extends over 16 amino acids. This CDR3 is CTSSAEEPRLIDTQYF. The CDR3, as DNA: TGCACCAGCTCCGCAGAGGAGCCTAGACTTATCGATACGCAGTATTTT.

This clonotype was recorded at least ten times. This chain uses TRBV28 with TRBJ2-2, with D possibly being TRBD1 or TRBD2 (5 bases each). Per germline, CDR1 MDHEN and CDR2 SYDVKM. The CDR3 runs to 14 residues. Trimming stripped 5 bases from V and 7 bases from J, with 14 bases between. The CDR3 nucleotides read TGTGCCAGCAGTCCCCCAGCAGGGAGCGGGGAGCTGTTTTTT. It translates to CASSPPAGSGELFF.

With respect to this clonotype: The junction differs from germline at one of its ends, possibly a read error. This rearrangement joins TRBV3-1 to TRBJ2-2; a weak D match, TRBD2 (6 bases). Germline V CDR1 and CDR2: LGHDT, YNNKEL (reference sequence). The CDR3 has 12 residues. The CDR3 bases are TGTGCCAGCAGCCAATGGGGCGGGGAGCCGTTTTTT. Residues: CASSQWGGEPFF. Full variable domain (rest looked up from reference TRBV3-1 and TRBJ2-2): DTAVSQTPKYLVTQMGNDKSIKCEQNLGHDTMYWYKQDSKKFLKIMFSYNNKELIINETVPNRFSPKSPDKAHLNLHINSLELGDSAVYFCASSQWGGEPFFGEGSRLTVL.

The count of this clonotype is one. This may be a read error, as it is one base from a much larger clone. The chain is built from TRBV6-5 and TRBJ1-2, with D maybe TRBD1 (5 bases). This CDR3 region has 16 residues. Germline V lookup: CDR1 MNHEY, CDR2 SVGAGI. The CDR3 sequence is CASSHSTVGPNYGYTF. In nucleotides, the CDR3 is TGTGCCAGCAGTCACTCGACAGTCGGACCTAACTATGGCTACACCTTC.

With regard to this clonotype: A much more abundant neighbour one base away suggests this may be a read error. This chain connects TRBV7-2 to TRBJ2-7, with 9 bases matching TRBD1. The CDR3 extends over 15 amino acids. Germline V gives CDR1 SGHTA, CDR2 FQGNSA. For the CDR3, the DNA is TGTGCCAGCAGCACCGGACAGGGGACGGGGCGCGAGCGGTACTTC. Its translation is CASSTGQGTGRERYF.

This clonotype was detected ten times or more. The chain links TRBV2 to TRBJ2-3, with a tentative D call TRBD2 (6 bases). Germline V lookup: CDR1 SNHLY, CDR2 FYNNEI. The CDR3 totals 18 residues. The V and J ends lost 6 bases and 0 bases respectively, with 22 bases between them. The CDR3 nucleotides are TGTGCCAGCAGAGGAGGACTTGGGGGAGGAGCTAGCACAGATACGCAGTATTTT. Translation: CASRGGLGGGASTDTQYF. Variable domain in full (rest from reference TRBV2 and TRBJ2-3): EPEVTQTPSHQVTQMGQEVILRCVPISNHLYFYWYRQILGQKVEFLVSFYNNEISEKSEIFDDQFSVERPDGSNFTLKIRSTKLEDSAMYFCASRGGLGGGASTDTQYFGPGTRLTVL.

With respect to this clonotype: A much larger clone differs from this one at a single base, so this may be a read error. Given the absence of the conserved phenylalanine or tryptophan at the CDR3 end, a read error is likely. The chain is built from TRBV18 and TRBJ1-2; tentative D call: TRBD1 (5 bases). Germline CDR1 KGHSH, CDR2 LQKENI. Trimming removed 3 bases from V and 2 bases from J, with 10 bases in between. CDR3 size: 14 residues. CDR3 coding DNA: TGTGCCAGCTCACCCGACAGTTCGAACTATGGCTACACCTCC. Translated: CASSPDSSNYGYTS.